This T cell receptor beta chain was found in a study of STAT5B mutations in CD4+ large granular lymphocyte leukemia. As for this clone: Its antigen is unknown.

Looked up from germline, CDR1 is SGHDN and CDR2 is FVKESK. The V end was cut by 4 bases, the J end by 5 bases, with 17 bases between. The CDR3 contains 15 residues. Study-level results: Data were not HLA-matched across samples. Approximately 25% of private leukemic clonotypes occurred rarely in other patients' non-leukemic repertoires.

The survey-level immunoSEQ assay was used. Some clones are missing from TCRdb's copy, which holds only in-frame ones; the method was immunoSEQ multiplex PCR. The table records 34,000 or so clones, around four fifths of them present only once. Sequencing was carried out using CD4+ T cells from blood buffy coats. This receptor was identified in a human donor in good health. The chain is built from TRBV14 and TRBJ2-5, with D perhaps TRBD1 (6 bases). Here the CDR3 reads CASSPVTGLVETQYF. CDR3 in DNA: TGTGCCAGCAGCCCCGTCACAGGGTTGGTGGAGACCCAGTACTTC.